The clone carrying this T cell receptor (beta chain) has only one observation. This entry comes from a study of control samples from healthy donors and cancer patients. Generated by immunoSEQ multiplex PCR, the TCRdb table keeps only in-frame clones and is missing some. The repertoire holds tens of thousands of clones, with roughly four fifths as singletons. The sequencing input was blood. The sequence was collected from a woman aged 55-75 years in good health.

This CDR3 is CASSYDSLNTEAFF. In DNA, the CDR3 is TGTGCCAGCAGTTACGACAGTTTGAACACTGAAGCTTTCTTT. This chain uses TRBV6-2 or TRBV6-3 with TRBJ1-1, with TRBD1 as a possible D gene (5 bases). There are 14 residues in the CDR3. Trimming took off 2 bases at V and 0 bases at J, with 7 bases between the two ends. Germline CDR1 and CDR2: MNHEY and SVGEGT.